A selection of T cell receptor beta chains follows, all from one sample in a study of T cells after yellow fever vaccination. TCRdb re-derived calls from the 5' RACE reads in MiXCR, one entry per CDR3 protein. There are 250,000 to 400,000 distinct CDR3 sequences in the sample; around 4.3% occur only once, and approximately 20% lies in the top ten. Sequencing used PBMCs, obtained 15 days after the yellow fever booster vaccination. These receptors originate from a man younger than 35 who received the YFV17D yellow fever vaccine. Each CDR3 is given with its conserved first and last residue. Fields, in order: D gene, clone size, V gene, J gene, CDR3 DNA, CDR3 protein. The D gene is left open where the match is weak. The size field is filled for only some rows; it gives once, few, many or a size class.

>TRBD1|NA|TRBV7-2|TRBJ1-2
TGTGCCAGCAGCTCAGGACAGGGCCGTAACTATGGCTACACCTTC
CASSSGQGRNYGYTF
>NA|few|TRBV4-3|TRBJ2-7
TGCGCCAGCAGTACAGCTTCCCGGGCCGAGCAGTACTTC
CASSTASRAEQYF
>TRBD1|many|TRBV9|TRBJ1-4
TGTGCCAGCAGCGTATCCGGGACAGGGTCGGCTAATGAAAAACTGTTTTTT
CASSVSGTGSANEKLFF
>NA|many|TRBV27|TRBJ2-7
TGTGCCAGCAGCCCCACGGGCTCTTGGCTCGACTACGAGCAGTACTTC
CASSPTGSWLDYEQYF
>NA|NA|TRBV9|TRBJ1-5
TGTGCCAGCAGCGTAGAAGGGGGAGTCAATCAGCCCCAGCATTTT
CASSVEGGVNQPQHF
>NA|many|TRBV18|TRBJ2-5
TGTGCCAGCTCACCACTCTCCCAAGAGACCCAGTACTTC
CASSPLSQETQYF
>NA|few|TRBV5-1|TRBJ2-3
TGCGCCAGCAGCTTGGCGAAAGGACACCTCACAGATACGCAGTATTTT
CASSLAKGHLTDTQYF
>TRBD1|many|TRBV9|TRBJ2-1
TGTGCCAGCACGACAGGGGGGGCTACCAATGAGCAGTTCTTC
CASTTGGATNEQFF
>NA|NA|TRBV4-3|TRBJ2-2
TGCGCCAGCAGCCAAGATGCCAGTACCGGGGAGCTGTTTTTT
CASSQDASTGELFF
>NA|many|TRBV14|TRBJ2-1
TGTGCCAGCAGCCAAGTTGTAAGCGGGTTGTACAATGAGCAGTTCTTC
CASSQVVSGLYNEQFF
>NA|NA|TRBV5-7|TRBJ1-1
TGTGCCAGCAGCCGACGGGCTTTCTTT
CASSRRAFF
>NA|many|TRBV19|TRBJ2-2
TGTGCCAGTAGTATACCGACAGCTGACCCGAACACCGGGGAGCTGTTTTTT
CASSIPTADPNTGELFF
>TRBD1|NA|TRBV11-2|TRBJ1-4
TGTGCCAGCAGCACTTCCAGGACAGGGAATGAAAAACTGTTTTTT
CASSTSRTGNEKLFF
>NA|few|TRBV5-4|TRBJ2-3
TGTGCCAGCAGTCACCCCTTCCTCACAGATACGCAGTATTTT
CASSHPFLTDTQYF
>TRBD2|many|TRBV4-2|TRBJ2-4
TGTGCCAGCAGCCAAGTAGGAACTAGCGGGGGGAGATTAGCCAAAAACATTCAGTACTTC
CASSQVGTSGGRLAKNIQYF
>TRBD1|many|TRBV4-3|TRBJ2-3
TGCGCCAGCAGCCATAGTAACCGGGACAGGACTATGACAGATACGCAGTATTTT
CASSHSNRDRTMTDTQYF
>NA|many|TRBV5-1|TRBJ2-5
TGCGCCAGCAGCAAAAGGGACAACCAAGAGACCCAGTACTTC
CASSKRDNQETQYF
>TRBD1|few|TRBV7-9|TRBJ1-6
TGTGCCAGCAGCTTTTTCCGGGACAGGGATTCACCCCTCCACTTT
CASSFFRDRDSPLHF
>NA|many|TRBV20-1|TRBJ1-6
TGCAGTGCTAGCCCAGGGAGCTCCTATAATTCACCCCTCCACTTT
CSASPGSSYNSPLHF
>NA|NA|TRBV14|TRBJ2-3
TGTGCCAGCAGTCGACCAGTTTATAGCACAGATACGCAGTATTTT
CASSRPVYSTDTQYF
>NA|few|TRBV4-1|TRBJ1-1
TGCGCCAGCAGCCACCCGGGGCAAACTGAAGCTTTCTTT
CASSHPGQTEAFF
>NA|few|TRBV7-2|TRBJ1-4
TGTGCCAGCAGCTTAGTTAGGTCTCTCAAAAATGAAAAACTGTTTTTT
CASSLVRSLKNEKLFF